This T cell receptor (beta chain) was identified during a study of T-cell memory formation after mild COVID-19. The sample holds a few counts of this clonotype. Its antigen is unidentified. TCRalpha and TCRbeta libraries used 5'RACE with constant-segment primers and UMIs. TCRdb re-derived calls from the 5' RACE reads in MiXCR, one entry per CDR3 protein. The repertoire holds under 650,000 distinct CDR3 sequences, 18% seen once, with 12% in the top ten. Overall study results and limits: Clonal second-wave expansions that peaked on day 37 had unconfirmed SARS-CoV-2 specificity. Pre-infection memory already had some responding clones, implying cross-reactive memory joined.

Material for sequencing was PBMCs or a T cell subset sorted from them (not recorded which). This sequence originates from an adult woman who had mild COVID-19 (a few samples of this study predate the infection). Cell type and time point are not known.

CDR3 in DNA: TGTGCCAGCAGTTTCTTACAGATCCCCAGGGATGAGCAGTTCTTC. Translation gives CASSFLQIPRDEQFF. V is TRBV6-5 and J is TRBJ2-1; weak D call: TRBD1 (5 bases). The CDR3 consists of 15 residues. Between the trimmed V and J ends, which lost 4 bases and 8 bases, there was a span of 18 bases. Germline V gene data show CDR1 as MNHEY and CDR2 as SVGAGI.